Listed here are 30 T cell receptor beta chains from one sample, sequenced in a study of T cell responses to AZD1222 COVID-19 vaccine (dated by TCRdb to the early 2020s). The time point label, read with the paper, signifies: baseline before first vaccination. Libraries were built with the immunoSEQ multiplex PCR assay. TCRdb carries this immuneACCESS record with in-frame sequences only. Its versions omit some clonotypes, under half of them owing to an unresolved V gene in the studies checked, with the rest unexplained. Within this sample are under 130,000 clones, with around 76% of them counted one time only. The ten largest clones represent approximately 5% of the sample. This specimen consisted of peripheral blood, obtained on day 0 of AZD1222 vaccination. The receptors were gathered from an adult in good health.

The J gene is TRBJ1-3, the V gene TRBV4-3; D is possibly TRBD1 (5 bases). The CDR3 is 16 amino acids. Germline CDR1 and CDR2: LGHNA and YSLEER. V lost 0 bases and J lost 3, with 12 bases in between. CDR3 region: CASSQDGAGGGNTIYF. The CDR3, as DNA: TGCGCCAGCAGCCAAGACGGGGCCGGGGGTGGAAACACCATATATTTT.

CDR3 sequence (DNA): TGTGCCAGCGACAACGACAGAAACACCATATATTTT. Amino acids: CASDNDRNTIYF. The rearrangement joins TRBV6-5 to TRBJ1-3; the D is unclear. CDR3 length: 12 amino acids. V lost 8 bases, J lost 5 bases, and 10 bases lay in between. Germline V gene data show CDR1 as MNHEY and CDR2 as SVGAGI.

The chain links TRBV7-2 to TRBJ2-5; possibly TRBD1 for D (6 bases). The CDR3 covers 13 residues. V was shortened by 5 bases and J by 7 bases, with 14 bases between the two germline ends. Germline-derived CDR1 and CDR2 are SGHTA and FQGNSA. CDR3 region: CASSLPTGGTQYF. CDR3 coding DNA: TGTGCCAGCAGCCTTCCGACAGGTGGGACCCAGTACTTC. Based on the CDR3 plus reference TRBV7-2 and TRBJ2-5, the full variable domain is GAGVSQSPSNKVTEKGKDVELRCDPISGHTALYWYRQSLGQGLEFLIYFQGNSAPDKSGLPSDRFSAERTGGSVSTLTIQRTQQEDSAVYLCASSLPTGGTQYFGPGTRLLVL.

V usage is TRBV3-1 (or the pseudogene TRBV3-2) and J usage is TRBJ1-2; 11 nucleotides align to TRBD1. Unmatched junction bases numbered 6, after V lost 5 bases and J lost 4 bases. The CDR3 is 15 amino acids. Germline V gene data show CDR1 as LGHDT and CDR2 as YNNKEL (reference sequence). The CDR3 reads CASSTVGTGGYGYTF. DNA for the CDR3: TGTGCCAGCAGCACCGTTGGGACAGGGGGCTATGGCTACACCTTC.

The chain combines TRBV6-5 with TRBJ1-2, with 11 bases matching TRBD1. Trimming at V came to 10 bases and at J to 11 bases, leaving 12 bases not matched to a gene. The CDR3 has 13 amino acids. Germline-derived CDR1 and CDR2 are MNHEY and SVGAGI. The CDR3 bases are TGTGCCACCGAGGACAGGGGGCTGGGAGAATACACCTTC. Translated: CATEDRGLGEYTF.

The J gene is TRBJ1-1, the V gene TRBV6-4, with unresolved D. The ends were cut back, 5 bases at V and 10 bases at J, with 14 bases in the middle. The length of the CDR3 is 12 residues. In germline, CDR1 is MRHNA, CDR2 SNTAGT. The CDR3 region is CASSSPLEGAFF. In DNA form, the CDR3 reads TGTGCCAGCAGTTCCCCTCTCGAGGGAGCTTTCTTT.

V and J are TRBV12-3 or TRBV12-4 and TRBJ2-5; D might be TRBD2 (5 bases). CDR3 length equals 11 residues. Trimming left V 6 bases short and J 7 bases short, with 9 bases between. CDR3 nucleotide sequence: TGTGCCAGCAGCTATGAGGGGACCCAGTACTTC. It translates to CASSYEGTQYF.

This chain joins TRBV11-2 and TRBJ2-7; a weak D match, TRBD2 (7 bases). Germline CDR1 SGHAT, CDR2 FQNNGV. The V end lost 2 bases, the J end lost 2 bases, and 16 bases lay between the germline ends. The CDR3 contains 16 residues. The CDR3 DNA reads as TGTGCCAGCAGCTTAATCAAGGGGGGGCTTGCCTACGAGCAGTACTTC. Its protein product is CASSLIKGGLAYEQYF.

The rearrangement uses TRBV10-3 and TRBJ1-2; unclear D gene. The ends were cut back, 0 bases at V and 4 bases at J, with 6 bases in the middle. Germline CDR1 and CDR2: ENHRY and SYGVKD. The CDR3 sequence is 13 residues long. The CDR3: CAISESTAYGYTF. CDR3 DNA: TGTGCCATCAGTGAGTCGACGGCCTATGGCTACACCTTC.

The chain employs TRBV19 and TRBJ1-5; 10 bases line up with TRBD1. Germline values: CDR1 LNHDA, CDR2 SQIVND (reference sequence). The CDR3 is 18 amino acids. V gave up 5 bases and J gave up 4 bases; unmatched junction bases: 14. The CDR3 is CASSPRRAGTGENQPQHF. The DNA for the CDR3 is TGTGCCAGTAGTCCCCGCAGGGCCGGGACAGGGGAGAATCAGCCCCAGCATTTT.

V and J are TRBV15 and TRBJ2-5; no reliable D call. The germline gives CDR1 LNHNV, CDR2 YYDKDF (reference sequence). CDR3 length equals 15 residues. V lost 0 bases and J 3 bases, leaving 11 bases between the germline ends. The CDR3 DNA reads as TGTGCCACCAGCAGAGATATTCACCCCGAAGAGACCCAGTACTTC. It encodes CATSRDIHPEETQYF. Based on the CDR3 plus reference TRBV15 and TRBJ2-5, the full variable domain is DAMVIQNPRYQVTQFGKPVTLSCSQTLNHNVMYWYQQKSSQAPKLLFHYYDKDFNNEADTPDNFQSRRPNTSFCFLDIRSPGLGDTAMYLCATSRDIHPEETQYFGPGTRLLVL.

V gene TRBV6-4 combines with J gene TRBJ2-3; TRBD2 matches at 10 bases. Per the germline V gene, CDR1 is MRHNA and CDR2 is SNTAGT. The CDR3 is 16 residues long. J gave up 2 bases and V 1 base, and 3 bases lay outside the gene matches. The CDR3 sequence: CASSDFSGGTTDTQYF. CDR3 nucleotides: TGTGCCAGCAGTGACTTTAGCGGGGGGACCACAGATACGCAGTATTTT.

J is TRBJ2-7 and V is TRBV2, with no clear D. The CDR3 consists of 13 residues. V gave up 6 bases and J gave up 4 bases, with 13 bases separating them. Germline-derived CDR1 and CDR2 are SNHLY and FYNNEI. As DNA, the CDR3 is TGTGCCAGCAGAAGATCTCCTCTATACGAGCAGTACTTC. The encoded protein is CASRRSPLYEQYF.

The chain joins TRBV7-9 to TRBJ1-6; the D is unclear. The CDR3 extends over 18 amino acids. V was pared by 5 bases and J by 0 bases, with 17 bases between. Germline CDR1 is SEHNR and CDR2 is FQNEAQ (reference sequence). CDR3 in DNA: TGTGCCAGCAGCATTGAATTCGACGGCAGCTCCTATAATTCACCCCTCCACTTT. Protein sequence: CASSIEFDGSSYNSPLHF.

CDR3 bases: TGTGCCAGCAGCCACCGGACAGGGACCGTCGGGGGCTACACCTTC. Its protein product is CASSHRTGTVGGYTF. The gene calls are TRBV14 and TRBJ1-2; 8 bases line up with TRBD1. CDR1 is SGHDN and CDR2 is FVKESK in the germline V gene. The CDR3 is 15 residues long. V shed 3 bases and J 8 bases; nucleotides not matched to a gene: 11.

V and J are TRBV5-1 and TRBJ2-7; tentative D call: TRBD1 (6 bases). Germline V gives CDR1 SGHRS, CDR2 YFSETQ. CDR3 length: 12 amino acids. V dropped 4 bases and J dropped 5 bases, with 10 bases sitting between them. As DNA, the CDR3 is TGCGCCAGCAGCCCAGGGGTGCACGAGCAGTACTTC. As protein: CASSPGVHEQYF.

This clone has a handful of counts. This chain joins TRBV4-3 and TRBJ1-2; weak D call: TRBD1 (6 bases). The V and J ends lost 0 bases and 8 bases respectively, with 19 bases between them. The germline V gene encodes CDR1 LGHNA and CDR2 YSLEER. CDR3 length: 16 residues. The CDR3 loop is CASSQDSRGPLGGYTF. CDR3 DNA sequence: TGCGCCAGCAGCCAAGATAGCAGGGGCCCGCTCGGCGGCTACACCTTC.

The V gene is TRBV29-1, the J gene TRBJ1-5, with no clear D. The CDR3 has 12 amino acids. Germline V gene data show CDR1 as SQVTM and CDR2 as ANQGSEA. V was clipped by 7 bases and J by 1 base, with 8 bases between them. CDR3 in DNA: TGCAGCGCGAGTGGAAGCAATCAGCCCCAGCATTTT. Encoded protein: CSASGSNQPQHF.

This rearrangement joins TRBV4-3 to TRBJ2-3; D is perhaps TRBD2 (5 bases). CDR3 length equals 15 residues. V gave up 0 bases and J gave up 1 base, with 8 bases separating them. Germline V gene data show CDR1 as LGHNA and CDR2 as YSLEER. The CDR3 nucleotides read TGCGCCAGCAGCCAAGATCCGCGGGGCACAGATACGCAGTATTTT. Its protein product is CASSQDPRGTDTQYF.

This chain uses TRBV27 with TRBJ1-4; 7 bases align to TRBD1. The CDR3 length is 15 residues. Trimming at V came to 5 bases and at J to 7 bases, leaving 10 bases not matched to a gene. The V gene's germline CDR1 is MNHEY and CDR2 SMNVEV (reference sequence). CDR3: CASSPLAGGGEKLFF. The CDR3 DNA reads TGTGCCAGCAGTCCCCTGGCAGGGGGGGGTGAAAAACTGTTTTTT.

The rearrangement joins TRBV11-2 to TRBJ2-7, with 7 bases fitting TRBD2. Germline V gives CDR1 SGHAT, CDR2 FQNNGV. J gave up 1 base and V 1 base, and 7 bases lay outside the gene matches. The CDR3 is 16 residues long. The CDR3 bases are TGTGCCAGCAGCTTAGGTTGGGGGGGGATGTCCTACGAGCAGTACTTC. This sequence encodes CASSLGWGGMSYEQYF.

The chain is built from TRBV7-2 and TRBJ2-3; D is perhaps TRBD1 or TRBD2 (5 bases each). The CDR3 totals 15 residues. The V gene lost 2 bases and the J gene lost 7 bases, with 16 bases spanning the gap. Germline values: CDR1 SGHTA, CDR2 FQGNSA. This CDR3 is CASSLLSGAQNTQYF. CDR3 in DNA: TGTGCCAGCAGCTTATTATCCGGGGCACAGAATACGCAGTATTTT.

The CDR3 reads CASSLVPPGASSYNSPLHF. The CDR3 nucleotides are TGTGCCAGCAGCTTAGTGCCCCCAGGGGCTAGCTCCTATAATTCACCCCTCCACTTT. The chain uses TRBV11-2 and TRBJ1-6; perhaps TRBD1 as D (6 bases). The CDR3 covers 19 residues. V was cut by 1 base and J by 0 bases, with 16 bases left in between. Germline V lookup: CDR1 SGHAT, CDR2 FQNNGV.

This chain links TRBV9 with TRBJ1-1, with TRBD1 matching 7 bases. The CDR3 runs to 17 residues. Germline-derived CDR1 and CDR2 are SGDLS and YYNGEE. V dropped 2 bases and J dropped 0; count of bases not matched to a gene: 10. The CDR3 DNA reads TGTGCCAGCAGCGTTGAGGCGGGACAGTCCCTGAACACTGAAGCTTTCTTT. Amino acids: CASSVEAGQSLNTEAFF.

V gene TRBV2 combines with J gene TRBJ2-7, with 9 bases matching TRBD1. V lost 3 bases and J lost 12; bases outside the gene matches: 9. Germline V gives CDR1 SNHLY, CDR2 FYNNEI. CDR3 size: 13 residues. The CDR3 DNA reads TGTGCCAGCAGTGAGTTGGGACAGGGCTTTACGTACTTC. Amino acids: CASSELGQGFTYF.

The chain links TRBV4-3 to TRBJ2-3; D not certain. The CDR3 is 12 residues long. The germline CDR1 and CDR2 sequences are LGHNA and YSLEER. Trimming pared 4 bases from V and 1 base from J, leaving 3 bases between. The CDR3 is CASSRGTDTQYF. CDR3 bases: TGCGCCAGCAGCCGTGGCACAGATACGCAGTATTTT.

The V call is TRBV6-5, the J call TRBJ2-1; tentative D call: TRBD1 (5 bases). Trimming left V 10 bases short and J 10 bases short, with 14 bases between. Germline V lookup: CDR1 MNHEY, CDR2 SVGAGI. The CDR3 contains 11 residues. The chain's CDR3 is CATRPRGEQFF. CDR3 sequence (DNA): TGTGCCACTAGGCCTAGGGGAGAGCAGTTCTTC.

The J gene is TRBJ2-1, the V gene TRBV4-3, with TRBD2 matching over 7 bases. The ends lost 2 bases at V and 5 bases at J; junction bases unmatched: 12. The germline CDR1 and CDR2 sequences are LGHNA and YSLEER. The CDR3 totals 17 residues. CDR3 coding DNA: TGCGCCAGCAGCCAATCACCGGGACTTGGGACTAACAATGAGCAGTTCTTC. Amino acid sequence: CASSQSPGLGTNNEQFF.

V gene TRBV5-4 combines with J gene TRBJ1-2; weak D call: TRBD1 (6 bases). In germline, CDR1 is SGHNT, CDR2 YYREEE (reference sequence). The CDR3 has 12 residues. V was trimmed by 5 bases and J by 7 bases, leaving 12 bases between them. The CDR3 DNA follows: TGTGCCAGCAGAAAACAGGGCCCTGGCTACACCTTC. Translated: CASRKQGPGYTF.

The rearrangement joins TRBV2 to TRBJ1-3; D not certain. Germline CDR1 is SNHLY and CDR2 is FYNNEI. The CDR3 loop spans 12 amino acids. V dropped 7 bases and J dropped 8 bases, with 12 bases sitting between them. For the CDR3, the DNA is TGTGCCAGCACGCGAGGGTCGGACACCATATATTTT. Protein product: CASTRGSDTIYF.